This TCR beta chain appears in the sequencing data of a study of blood T cell repertoires in COVID-19. This table comes from immunoSEQ multiplex PCR, and its TCRdb copy is limited to in-frame clones, with some not included. Among approximately 260,000 clones listed, around 85% were seen once. With 5 bases removed from V and 4 bases from J, the gap between germline ends came to 10 bases. The CDR3 has 13 residues. The chain links TRBV12-3 or TRBV12-4 to TRBJ2-3; possible D gene TRBD1, 5 bases. The material sequenced was peripheral blood. The receptor was derived from a woman between 70 and 85 years old with acute or convalescent COVID-19. Here the CDR3 reads CASSRQFSDTQYF. The CDR3 DNA reads TGTGCCAGCAGTCGACAGTTCTCAGATACGCAGTATTTT.